A single sample is the source of the 27 T cell receptor beta chains below, sequenced in a study of blood T cell repertoires in COVID-19. Some clones are missing from TCRdb's copy, which holds only in-frame ones; the method was immunoSEQ multiplex PCR. The repertoire includes approximately 90,000 clones, 70% to 90% of them detected once, and under 8% sits in the top ten. The sequencing input was peripheral blood. Every receptor here comes from a human donor with acute or convalescent COVID-19. The donor label of this sample is uncertain.

This clone was seen once. This sequence joins TRBV15 and TRBJ1-5; D is undetermined. From germline, CDR1 is LNHNV and CDR2 YYDKDF (reference sequence). The V end lost 0 bases, the J end lost 5 bases, and 8 bases lay between the germline ends. This CDR3 comprises 14 residues. CDR3 in amino acids: CATSRDPSYQPQHF. CDR3 sequence (DNA): TGTGCCACCAGCAGAGATCCCAGTTATCAGCCCCAGCATTTT.

The CDR3 DNA sequence: TGTGCCAGCAGCCCACTGGACAGTACGAACACTGAAGCTTTCTTT. Amino acids: CASSPLDSTNTEAFF. V gene TRBV7-3 combines with J gene TRBJ1-1; a possible D gene is TRBD1 (6 bases). The V gene's germline CDR1 is SGHTA and CDR2 FQGTGA. The CDR3 has 15 amino acids. Between the trimmed V and J ends, which lost 5 bases and 1 base, there was a span of 14 bases.

The CDR3 nucleotides read TGTGCCAGCAGCGATAGAAACACCATATATTTT. This codes for CASSDRNTIYF. This chain connects TRBV9 to TRBJ1-3; D ambiguous. There are 11 residues in the CDR3. CDR1 and CDR2 (germline): SGDLS, YYNGEE. V lost 3 bases to trimming and J lost 5 bases, with 3 bases between them.

V usage is TRBV19 and J usage is TRBJ1-1; no clear D. V dropped 5 bases and J dropped 0 bases, with 7 bases sitting between them. The CDR3 loop spans 13 amino acids. Germline V gene lookup returns CDR1 LNHDA and CDR2 SQIVND (reference sequence). CDR3 coding DNA: TGTGCCAGTAGTGTCAACATGAACACTGAAGCTTTCTTT. It translates to CASSVNMNTEAFF.

The chain links TRBV30 to TRBJ1-5; D unclear. Trimming pared 3 bases from V and 0 bases from J, leaving 12 bases between. The CDR3 totals 15 residues. From germline, CDR1 is GTSNPN and CDR2 SVGIG (reference sequence). The CDR3, as DNA: TGTGCCTGGAGCCGCAACAGCAATAGCAATCAGCCCCAGCATTTT. Its protein product is CAWSRNSNSNQPQHF.

This chain uses TRBV28 with TRBJ1-2; possible D gene TRBD1, 5 bases. Trimming stripped 3 bases from V and 3 bases from J, with 8 bases between. The CDR3 spans 13 residues. The germline gives CDR1 MDHEN, CDR2 SYDVKM. CDR3 region: CASSLGGDYGYTF. In DNA, the CDR3 is TGTGCCAGCAGTTTGGGGGGGGACTATGGCTACACCTTC.

This CDR3 reads CASSRQGNNYGYTF. For the CDR3, the DNA is TGTGCCAGCAGTCGACAGGGTAATAACTATGGCTACACCTTC. The chain links TRBV6-5 to TRBJ1-2; 7 bases agree with TRBD1. Germline CDR1 and CDR2: MNHEY and SVGAGI. Trimming took 5 bases from V and 1 from J; bases not matched to a gene: 4. This CDR3 region has 14 residues.

The V call is TRBV19, the J call TRBJ1-1; perhaps TRBD1 as D (6 bases). CDR3 size: 15 residues. V gave up 6 bases and J gave up 0 bases, with 14 bases separating them. CDR1 and CDR2 (germline): LNHDA, SQIVND (reference sequence). As DNA, the CDR3 is TGTGCCAGTAGCCGGGGGGACACCTTGAACACTGAAGCTTTCTTT. Its translation: CASSRGDTLNTEAFF.

The rearrangement joins TRBV28 to TRBJ2-1; D is uncertain. V lost 2 bases, J lost 0 bases, and 5 bases lay in between. Germline CDR1 is MDHEN and CDR2 is SYDVKM. The CDR3 loop spans 14 amino acids. The CDR3: CASSLRFSYNEQFF. Here the CDR3 DNA reads TGTGCCAGCAGTTTACGGTTCTCCTACAATGAGCAGTTCTTC.

The chain joins TRBV24-1 to TRBJ1-4, with 7 bases fitting TRBD1. Germline V gene data show CDR1 as KGHDR and CDR2 as SFDVKD. The CDR3 runs 15 residues. V was clipped by 5 bases and J by 3 bases; unmatched bases: 5. CDR3 sequence reads: CATSAATGSNEKLFF. For the CDR3, the DNA is TGTGCCACCAGTGCCGCGACAGGGTCTAATGAAAAACTGTTTTTT.

This clone has a single count. The genes are TRBV19 and TRBJ1-2; no reliable D call. The CDR3 is made up of 13 amino acids. CDR1 is LNHDA and CDR2 is SQIVND in the germline V gene (reference sequence). V gave up 3 bases and J gave up 6 bases, with 11 bases separating them. The CDR3 region is CASSIGVLNGYTF. CDR3 bases: TGTGCCAGTAGTATCGGAGTTCTAAATGGCTACACCTTC. Full variable domain (outside the CDR3, taken from reference TRBV19 and TRBJ1-2): DGGITQSPKYLFRKEGQNVTLSCEQNLNHDAMYWYRQDPGQGLRLIYYSQIVNDFQKGDIAEGYSVSREKKESFPLTVTSAQKNPTAFYLCASSIGVLNGYTFGSGTRLTVV.

CDR3 loop: CASSRTHPNTEAFF. The CDR3 DNA is TGTGCCAGCAGCCGAACACACCCGAACACTGAAGCTTTCTTT. J is TRBJ1-1 and V is TRBV5-6; D remains ambiguous. The CDR3 has 14 amino acids. CDR1 is SGHDT and CDR2 is YYEEEE in the germline V gene. With 4 bases removed from V and 1 base from J, the gap between germline ends came to 11 bases.

This clone was picked up a small number of times. The chain links TRBV5-4 to TRBJ2-5; a possible D gene is TRBD2 (6 bases). The CDR3 contains 15 residues. V shed 4 bases and J shed 5 bases, with 18 bases lying between them. The V gene's germline CDR1 is SGHNT and CDR2 YYREEE (reference sequence). For the CDR3, the DNA is TGTGCCAGCAGCGGGGGGACCCGAGGGCGGGAGACCCAGTACTTC. Amino acids: CASSGGTRGRETQYF.

The J gene is TRBJ1-2, the V gene TRBV28; D is possibly TRBD1 (5 bases). V lost 7 bases and J lost 8, with 14 bases in between. Germline CDR1 is MDHEN and CDR2 is SYDVKM. The CDR3 sequence is 12 residues long. The CDR3 bases are TGTGCCAGCAAAGTAAACCAGGGAGGCTACACCTTC. It translates to CASKVNQGGYTF.

The V and J genes are TRBV11-2 and TRBJ2-7; 12 bases fit TRBD2. The CDR3 is 16 amino acids. Trimming took 1 base from V and 3 from J; bases not matched to a gene: 4. Germline V gives CDR1 SGHAT, CDR2 FQNNGV. DNA for the CDR3: TGTGCCAGCAGCTTAGGCGGGACTAGCGGGCACTACGAGCAGTACTTC. Protein sequence: CASSLGGTSGHYEQYF.

This clone was seen only a few times. The chain joins TRBV27 to TRBJ2-3, with D maybe TRBD1 (6 bases). This CDR3 comprises 11 residues. Germline V gives CDR1 MNHEY, CDR2 SMNVEV (reference sequence). Trimming took off 7 bases at V and 11 bases at J, with 13 bases between the two ends. CDR3 amino acids: CASTDRSWQYF. The CDR3, as DNA: TGTGCCAGCACCGACAGGAGCTGGCAGTATTTT.

This chain uses TRBV6-5 with TRBJ1-3, with a tentative D call TRBD1 (6 bases). Between the trimmed V and J ends, which lost 8 bases and 2 bases, there was a span of 10 bases. The CDR3 loop spans 13 amino acids. The germline V gene has CDR1 MNHEY and CDR2 SVGAGI. The DNA for the CDR3 is TGTGCCAGCCTGGACAGACCTGGAAACACCATATATTTT. Translated, it gives CASLDRPGNTIYF.

This chain uses TRBV12-3 or TRBV12-4 with TRBJ2-7; possible D gene TRBD1, 6 bases. With 4 bases removed from V and 5 bases from J, the gap between germline ends came to 12 bases. The CDR3 consists of 13 residues. CDR3 DNA: TGTGCCAGCAGTTCGAGGACAGTTGACGAGCAGTACTTC. This gives the protein CASSSRTVDEQYF.

Only one count was recorded for this clone. The V gene is TRBV4-1, the J gene TRBJ2-3; 14 bases fit TRBD2. The V segment lost 3 bases and the J segment 6 bases; nucleotides outside the gene matches: 5. The CDR3 length is 16 residues. The germline V gene encodes CDR1 MGHRA and CDR2 YSYEKL. CDR3 in amino acids: CASSHGLAGGFDTQYF. CDR3 nucleotides: TGCGCCAGCAGCCACGGACTAGCGGGGGGCTTTGATACGCAGTATTTT.

V gene TRBV28 combines with J gene TRBJ1-1; unclear D gene. CDR1 is MDHEN, CDR2 SYDVKM, per germline. The V and J ends lost 6 bases and 1 base respectively, with 9 bases between them. CDR3 length equals 13 residues. The CDR3 here is CASRRTGNTEAFF. CDR3 nucleotides: TGTGCCAGCAGACGGACTGGGAACACTGAAGCTTTCTTT.

V is TRBV24-1 and J is TRBJ2-1; 15 nucleotides agree with TRBD2. The CDR3 is 18 residues long. Germline CDR1 reads KGHDR; CDR2 reads SFDVKD. The V and J ends lost 3 bases and 8 bases, in that order; junction bases with no gene match: 10. CDR3 sequence (DNA): TGTGCCACCAGTGATGGGGGACTAGCGGGGGGTTTAGGATATGAGCAGTTCTTC. This codes for CATSDGGLAGGLGYEQFF.

This chain joins TRBV3-1 (or the pseudogene TRBV3-2) and TRBJ1-1; TRBD1 matches 7 bases. With V trimmed by 3 bases and J by 4 bases, 8 bases remained unmatched. The CDR3 is 15 amino acids. Germline V gene data show CDR1 as LGHDT and CDR2 as YNNKEL (reference sequence). CDR3 in amino acids: CASSHDRVRGTEAFF. The CDR3 DNA follows: TGTGCCAGCAGCCACGACAGGGTTCGGGGCACTGAAGCTTTCTTT.

The chain is built from TRBV9 and TRBJ2-3; D gene ambiguous. Germline V gene sequence: CDR1 SGDLS, CDR2 YYNGEE. Trimming took off 2 bases at V and 0 bases at J, with 7 bases between the two ends. The CDR3 totals 14 residues. CDR3 bases: TGTGCCAGCAGCGTGGCAGGCAGCACAGATACGCAGTATTTT. Translation gives CASSVAGSTDTQYF.

The chain recombines TRBV18 with TRBJ1-2, with unresolved D. Between the trimmed V and J ends, which lost 2 bases and 0 bases, there was a span of 10 bases. The CDR3 contains 15 residues. Germline V gene data show CDR1 as KGHSH and CDR2 as LQKENI. CDR3 in amino acids: CASSPSPGANYGYTF. As DNA, the CDR3 is TGTGCCAGCTCACCATCTCCAGGTGCTAACTATGGCTACACCTTC.

This chain joins TRBV7-3 and TRBJ1-1, with TRBD1 identical over 9 bases. V lost 5 bases and J lost 4; bases outside the gene matches: 2. Per germline, CDR1 SGHTA and CDR2 FQGTGA. The CDR3 length is 13 residues. The CDR3 region is CASSEGQGTEAFF. CDR3 coding DNA: TGTGCCAGCAGCGAGGGACAGGGCACTGAAGCTTTCTTT.

This chain joins TRBV21-1 and TRBJ1-5. TRBV21-1 has pseudogene status. The CDR3 has 16 amino acids. The CDR3 DNA is TGTGCCAGCACCCTACGGGGGGCAGATAGCAATCAGCCCCAGCATTTT. Translated: CASTLRGADSNQPQHF.

On this clone itself: Other nucleotide sequences in the sample specify the same CDR3. The chain combines TRBV12-3 or TRBV12-4 with TRBJ2-7, with D hard to call. This CDR3 region has 12 residues. Trimming removed 0 bases at V and 4 bases at J, with 4 bases between. The CDR3 sequence is CASSLARYEQYF. The CDR3 DNA sequence: TGTGCCAGCAGTTTAGCGCGTTACGAGCAGTACTTC.